This T cell receptor beta chain was recorded in a study of immune evolution from preneoplasia to lung adenocarcinoma. As for the study in general: HLA loss of heterozygosity: about 7% AIS, about 15% MIA, more than 25% ADC, none AAH.

The trim removed 3 bases at V and 3 bases at J, leaving 6 bases unmatched. The CDR3 is 15 residues long. CDR1 SEHNR and CDR2 FQNEAQ come from the germline V gene (reference sequence). Using immunoSEQ multiplex PCR, the repertoire was profiled, and TCRdb retains in-frame clones only, with some absent. The sample has 10,000 to 12,000 clones, roughly 82% seen once. The V and J genes are TRBV7-9 and TRBJ2-5, with TRBD2 identical over 8 bases. The TCR comes from a person between 65 and 79 years old with lung adenocarcinoma. The sequencing sample was made of FFPE minimally invasive lung adenocarcinoma tissue. DNA for the CDR3: TGTGCCAGCAGCTTCTGGAGCGGGGGAGAAGAGACCCAGTACTTC. It encodes CASSFWSGGEETQYF.